The next 8 T cell receptor beta chains were all read from a single sample in a study of patients with pleural tuberculosis. Via MiXCR, TCRdb re-called the reads, giving one row per CDR3 protein. This sample has around 50,000 distinct CDR3 sequences; 7.3% occur once, and the top ten carry 15% to 20%. The receptors stem from a human donor with pleural tuberculosis.

This clonotype occurred a few times. V and J are TRBV29-1 and TRBJ2-5, with D unclear. The CDR3 covers 14 residues. V lost 1 base and J lost 7, with 16 bases in between. Germline-derived CDR1 and CDR2 are SQVTM and ANQGSEA. Here the CDR3 reads CSVEVGLALGTQYF. The CDR3 nucleotides are TGCAGCGTTGAAGTAGGATTAGCTCTTGGGACCCAGTACTTC.

Many counts were recorded for this clonotype. V and J are TRBV6-5 and TRBJ2-3; the D is unclear. The CDR3 spans 12 residues. The germline CDR1 and CDR2 sequences are MNHEY and SVGAGI. Trimming stripped 3 bases from V and 5 bases from J, with 6 bases between. Written as DNA, the CDR3 is TGTGCCAGCAGTTATGAGATAGATACGCAGTATTTT. It is translated as CASSYEIDTQYF.

In this sample, this clonotype turned up a few times. The chain is built from TRBV19 and TRBJ2-7, with 9 bases matching TRBD1. The CDR3 is made up of 15 amino acids. Trimming took 5 bases from V and 2 from J; bases not matched to a gene: 7. Germline CDR1 is LNHDA and CDR2 is SQIVND (reference sequence). This CDR3 is CASSVVGTGPYEQYF. CDR3 nucleotide sequence: TGTGCCAGTAGTGTCGTCGGGACAGGGCCCTACGAGCAGTACTTC.

This clonotype is medium-sized (0.01 to 0.1%) by share. This chain uses TRBV7-2 with TRBJ1-2; 10 nucleotides align to TRBD1. Per germline, CDR1 SGHTA and CDR2 FQGNSA. There are 15 residues in the CDR3. V gave up 0 bases and J gave up 4 bases; unmatched junction bases: 2. The DNA for the CDR3 is TGTGCCAGCAGCTTAGCGACAGGGGGCGGCTATGGCTACACCTTC. It yields the protein CASSLATGGGYGYTF.

There are many counts of this clonotype. The chain carries TRBV2 and TRBJ1-5, with 10 positions matching TRBD1. Germline V lookup: CDR1 SNHLY, CDR2 FYNNEI. With V trimmed by 3 bases and J by 6 bases, 5 bases remained unmatched. The CDR3 contains 15 residues. This CDR3 reads CASSDEGTGVQPQHF. The DNA of the CDR3 is TGTGCCAGCAGTGATGAGGGGACAGGGGTTCAGCCCCAGCATTTT. The full variable domain, its missing parts supplied by reference TRBV2 and TRBJ1-5, is EPEVTQTPSHQVTQMGQEVILRCVPISNHLYFYWYRQILGQKVEFLVSFYNNEISEKSEIFDDQFSVERPDGSNFTLKIRSTKLEDSAMYFCASSDEGTGVQPQHFGDGTRLSIL.

In this sample, this clonotype is medium-sized. Germline is not matched at one junction end, which may reflect a read error. The CDR3 region is CASSPSSTAGNTIYF. CDR3 bases: TGTGCTAGCAGCCCTTCCTCGACGGCTGGAAACACCATATATTTT. V usage is TRBV7-7 and J usage is TRBJ1-3; D is undetermined. The germline gives CDR1 SSHAT, CDR2 FNYEAQ (reference sequence). The CDR3 extends over 15 amino acids.

This clonotype was found many times. The chain combines TRBV20-1 with TRBJ2-1; 10 bases are a match to TRBD2. Trimming at V came to 0 bases and at J to 9 bases, leaving 8 bases not matched to a gene. The CDR3 has 15 residues. Germline-derived CDR1 and CDR2 are DFQATT and SNEGSKA (reference sequence). CDR3 nucleotides: TGCAGTGCTAGAGATACCCTAGCGGGAGAGGTTGAGCAGTTCTTC. Translating gives CSARDTLAGEVEQFF.

This clonotype was counted many times. CDR3 bases: TGCAGCGTTTCGGGACACTCTCCCGGAGAGCAGTTCTTC. Translation gives CSVSGHSPGEQFF. The chain uses TRBV29-1 and TRBJ2-1; TRBD1 might be the D (6 bases). Germline V gene data show CDR1 as SQVTM and CDR2 as ANQGSEA. This CDR3 has 13 residues. With 5 bases removed from V and 10 bases from J, the gap between germline ends came to 18 bases.